The sequence of this T cell receptor beta chain was determined in a study of human T cells and chemical hapten exposure. As originally analysed: Just over 95,000 TCRs per sample was the median, with a range of about 20,000 to 750,000. From the RACE reads, TCRdb called clonotypes with MiXCR, one entry per CDR3 protein. It is TCRdb's table, rather than the study itself, that gives the V and J calls and clone size. The sample contains under 55,000 distinct CDR3 sequences, approximately 9.9% of which appear only once. This clonotype was counted ten times or more. Stated time point: patch test 3, about 24 weeks after DPC sensitization. As for treatment: therapeutic diphenylcyclopropenone sensitization with weekly scalp DPC. Germline assignment: CDR1 LGHNA and CDR2 YSLEER. CDR3 size: 17 residues. J was trimmed by 5 bases and V by 4 bases; bases with no gene match: 11.

The V gene is TRBV4-3, the J gene TRBJ2-3; TRBD2 aligns across 11 bases. The receptor's source is a middle-aged woman with alopecia areata. Some clones in this sample may be carry-over from other donors' samples. Material: whole blood, obtained in connection with sensitization to the hapten diphenylcyclopropenone (DPC). The CDR3 spells CASSLDLAGGPVDTQYF. Here the CDR3 DNA reads TGCGCCAGCAGCCTAGACTTAGCGGGGGGGCCCGTAGATACGCAGTATTTT.